The next 10 T cell receptor beta chains were all read from a single sample in a study of blood T cells in healthy people across ages. Using a J-beta primer mix together with a sample-barcoded 5' primer, a second PCR was run for roughly 6 to 12 cycles. TCRdb passed the 5' RACE reads through MiXCR, listing each CDR3 protein once. The sample includes about 580,000 distinct CDR3 sequences, more than 45% seen only once; the top ten take around 23%. Specimen: blood. The source of these receptors is an elderly man in good health.

The V gene is TRBV6-2 or TRBV6-3, the J gene TRBJ2-7; TRBD1 aligns across 8 bases. Trimming took 6 bases from V and 2 from J; bases not matched to a gene: 9. The CDR3 has 15 amino acids. Germline CDR1 reads MNHEY; CDR2 reads SVGEGT. CDR3 bases: TGTGCCAGCAGCACTAGACAGGGGTCCACCTACGAGCAGTACTTC. This gives the protein CASSTRQGSTYEQYF.

The chain uses TRBV19 and TRBJ2-7, with 7 bases identical to TRBD1. The DNA matches TRBJ2-5 better at its end, which makes the J call doubtful. This CDR3 has 13 amino acids. The germline V gene has CDR1 LNHDA and CDR2 SQIVND (reference sequence). CDR3 coding DNA: TGTGCCAGTAGTATGAACAGGGGAGAGACCCAGTACTTC. Translating gives CASSMNRGETQYF.

The sample holds a few counts of this clonotype. For the CDR3, the DNA is TGTGCCACCAGCTCTCGGACTGGCCGAGGGGAGACCCAGTACTTC. It codes for CATSSRTGRGETQYF. The V and J genes are TRBV15 and TRBJ2-5; D is possibly TRBD2 (5 bases). V was pared by 5 bases and J by 5 bases, with 18 bases between. This CDR3 is 15 amino acids long. Germline CDR1 reads LNHNV; CDR2 reads YYDKDF (reference sequence).

In nucleotides, the CDR3 is TGTGCCAGCAGACCTAGCGGGAGGGCGGACGAGCAGTACTTC. Translation gives CASRPSGRADEQYF. This chain links TRBV27 with TRBJ2-7; 12 nucleotides line up with TRBD2. Germline V gives CDR1 MNHEY, CDR2 SMNVEV (reference sequence). The CDR3 totals 14 residues. The trim removed 6 bases at V and 5 bases at J, leaving 5 bases unmatched.

V is TRBV29-1 and J is TRBJ1-4; D is undetermined. CDR3 size: 13 residues. In germline, CDR1 is SQVTM, CDR2 ANQGSEA. With 4 bases removed from V and 7 bases from J, the gap between germline ends came to 13 bases. This CDR3 is CSVVPGVGEKLFF. In nucleotides, the CDR3 is TGCAGCGTTGTGCCAGGTGTCGGTGAAAAACTGTTTTTT.

The chain couples TRBV7-9 to TRBJ2-1, with D perhaps matching TRBD1 (5 bases). The CDR3 has 13 amino acids. V was cut by 10 bases and J by 5 bases, with 15 bases left in between. Per the germline V gene, CDR1 is SEHNR and CDR2 is FQNEAQ (reference sequence). The DNA for the CDR3 is TGTGCCAACACCGTAGACAGCCACAATGAGCAGTTCTTC. This translates into CANTVDSHNEQFF.

This clonotype came up a few times. The chain links TRBV20-1 to TRBJ2-1; 8 nucleotides agree with TRBD2. The CDR3 is made up of 12 amino acids. Looked up from germline, CDR1 is DFQATT and CDR2 is SNEGSKA (reference sequence). V shed 3 bases and J 12 bases; nucleotides not matched to a gene: 7. The CDR3 nucleotides read TGCAGTGCTAGGACAGCGGGAGTGGGGCAGTTCTTC. Amino acid sequence: CSARTAGVGQFF.

This clonotype showed up just a few times. V is TRBV7-2 and J is TRBJ1-2, with D hard to call. In germline, CDR1 is SGHTA, CDR2 FQGNSA. CDR3 length: 14 amino acids. V lost 1 base, J lost 4 bases, and 10 bases lay in between. CDR3 protein: CASSLENRPYGYTF. The DNA of the CDR3 is TGTGCCAGCAGCTTAGAGAACAGACCCTATGGCTACACCTTC.

This clonotype has just one count. The chain recombines TRBV5-1 with TRBJ2-7, with 13 bases aligning to TRBD2. V gave up 5 bases and J gave up 7 bases; unmatched junction bases: 12. The CDR3 sequence is 16 residues long. CDR1 is SGHRS, CDR2 YFSETQ, per germline. CDR3 nucleotides: TGCGCCAGCAGGAGAACTAGCGGGAGGGCATACAATGAGCAGTACTTC. Protein product: CASRRTSGRAYNEQYF.

The chain recombines TRBV6-4 with TRBJ2-2, with TRBD1 as a possible D gene (6 bases). The CDR3 has 14 amino acids. Germline V gene lookup returns CDR1 MRHNA and CDR2 SNTAGT. Trimming took off 3 bases at V and 7 bases at J, with 12 bases between the two ends. CDR3 sequence: CASSETGPHGELFF. As DNA, the CDR3 is TGTGCCAGCAGTGAGACAGGTCCCCACGGGGAGCTGTTTTTT.